This TCR beta chain was retrieved from a study of blood T cell repertoires in COVID-19. Trimming cost V 3 bases and J 7 bases, with 10 bases left between them. Germline V gene data show CDR1 as SGHTA and CDR2 as FQGNSA. CDR3 size: 13 residues. The authors' processing: Estimation of nucleated cell counts was performed using reference gene primer amplification. TCRdb's copy holds only in-frame clones and misses some; the assay was immunoSEQ multiplex PCR. V, J and clone size are taken as reported in that table, and D and trimming were inferred from the DNA itself. Of 100,000 to 150,000 clones listed, more than 80% are singletons.

This clonotype was obtained from a woman older than 75 with COVID-19, enrolled during active disease. This sequence joins TRBV7-2 and TRBJ2-1; D is perhaps TRBD2 (5 bases). The sample was peripheral blood. The CDR3 region has the DNA TGTGCCAGCAGCTTCCTAGCTGATAATGAGCAGTTCTTC. The encoded protein is CASSFLADNEQFF.